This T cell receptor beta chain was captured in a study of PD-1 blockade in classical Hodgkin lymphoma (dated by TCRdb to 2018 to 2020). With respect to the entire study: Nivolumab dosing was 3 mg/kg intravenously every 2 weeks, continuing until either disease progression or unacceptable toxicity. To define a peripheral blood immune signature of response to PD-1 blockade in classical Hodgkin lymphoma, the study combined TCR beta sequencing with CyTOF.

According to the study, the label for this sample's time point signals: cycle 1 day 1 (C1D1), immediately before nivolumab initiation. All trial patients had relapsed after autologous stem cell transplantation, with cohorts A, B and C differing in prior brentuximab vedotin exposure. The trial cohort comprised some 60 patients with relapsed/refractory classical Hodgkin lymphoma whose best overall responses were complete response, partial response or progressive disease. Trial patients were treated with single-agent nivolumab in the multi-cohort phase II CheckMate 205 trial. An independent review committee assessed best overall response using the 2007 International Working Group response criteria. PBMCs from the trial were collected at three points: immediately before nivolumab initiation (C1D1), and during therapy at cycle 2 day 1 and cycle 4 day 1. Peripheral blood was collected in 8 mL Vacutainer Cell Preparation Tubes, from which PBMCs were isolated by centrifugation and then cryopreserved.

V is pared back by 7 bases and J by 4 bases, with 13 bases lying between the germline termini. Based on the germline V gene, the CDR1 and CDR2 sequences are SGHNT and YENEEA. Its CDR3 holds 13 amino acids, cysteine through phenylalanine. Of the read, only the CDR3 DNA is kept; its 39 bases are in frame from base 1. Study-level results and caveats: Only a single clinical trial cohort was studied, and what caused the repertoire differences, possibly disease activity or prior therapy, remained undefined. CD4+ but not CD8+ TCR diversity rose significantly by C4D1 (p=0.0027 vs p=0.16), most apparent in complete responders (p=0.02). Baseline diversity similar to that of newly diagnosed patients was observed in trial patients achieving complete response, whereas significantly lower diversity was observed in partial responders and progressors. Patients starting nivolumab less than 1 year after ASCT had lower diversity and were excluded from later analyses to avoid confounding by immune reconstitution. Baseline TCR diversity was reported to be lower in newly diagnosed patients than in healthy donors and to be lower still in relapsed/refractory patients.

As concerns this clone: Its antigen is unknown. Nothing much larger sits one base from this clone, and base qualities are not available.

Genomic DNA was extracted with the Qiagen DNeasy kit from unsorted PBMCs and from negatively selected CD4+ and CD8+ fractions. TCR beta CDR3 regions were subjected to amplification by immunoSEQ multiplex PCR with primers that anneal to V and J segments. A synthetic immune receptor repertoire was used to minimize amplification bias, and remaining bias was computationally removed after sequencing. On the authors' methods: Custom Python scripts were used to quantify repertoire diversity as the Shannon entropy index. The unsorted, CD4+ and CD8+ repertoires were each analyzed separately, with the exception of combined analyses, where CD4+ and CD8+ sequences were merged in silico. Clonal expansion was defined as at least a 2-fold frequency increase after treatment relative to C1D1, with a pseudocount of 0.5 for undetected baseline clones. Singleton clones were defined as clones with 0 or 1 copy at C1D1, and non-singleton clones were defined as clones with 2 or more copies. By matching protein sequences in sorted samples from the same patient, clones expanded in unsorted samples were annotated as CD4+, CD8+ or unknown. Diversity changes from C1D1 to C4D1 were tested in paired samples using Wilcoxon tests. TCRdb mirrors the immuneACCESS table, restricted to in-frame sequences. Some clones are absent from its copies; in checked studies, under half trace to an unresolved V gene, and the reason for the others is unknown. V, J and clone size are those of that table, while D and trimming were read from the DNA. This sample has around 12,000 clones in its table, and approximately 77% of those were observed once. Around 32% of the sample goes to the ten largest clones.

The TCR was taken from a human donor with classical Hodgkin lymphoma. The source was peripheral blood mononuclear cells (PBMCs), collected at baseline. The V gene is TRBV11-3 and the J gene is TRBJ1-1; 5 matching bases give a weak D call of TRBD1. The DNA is TGTGCCAGCACCCCGGGAGGGGTCACTGAAGCTTTCTTT. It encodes CASTPGGVTEAFF.